This T cell receptor (beta chain) appears in the sequencing data of a study of T cells in localized non-small cell lung cancer. Study outcomes and limitations: Higher T cell density in the blood was associated with longer overall survival, whereas higher adjacent-lung clonality associated with shorter survival. Paired adjacent lung recovered a median around 60 of the top 100 tumor clones.

The assay was immunoSEQ multiplex PCR, and TCRdb's table has in-frame clones only and misses some. This table holds fewer than 45,000 clones, roughly 87% found once. On this clone: The antigen is unknown.

The germline V gene encodes CDR1 MNHNS and CDR2 SASEGT. Trimming cost V 0 bases and J 0 bases, with 9 bases left between them. This CDR3 has 16 residues. V gene TRBV6-1 combines with J gene TRBJ1-3; D gene unclear. The clonotype was recovered from a male donor aged 60 or over with stage III squamous cell lung carcinoma. The input for sequencing was peripheral blood, taken before any cancer treatment. The DNA for the CDR3 is TGTGCCAGCAGTGAAGCCGAGTCCTTCTCTGGAAACACCATATATTTT. Its translation is CASSEAESFSGNTIYF.